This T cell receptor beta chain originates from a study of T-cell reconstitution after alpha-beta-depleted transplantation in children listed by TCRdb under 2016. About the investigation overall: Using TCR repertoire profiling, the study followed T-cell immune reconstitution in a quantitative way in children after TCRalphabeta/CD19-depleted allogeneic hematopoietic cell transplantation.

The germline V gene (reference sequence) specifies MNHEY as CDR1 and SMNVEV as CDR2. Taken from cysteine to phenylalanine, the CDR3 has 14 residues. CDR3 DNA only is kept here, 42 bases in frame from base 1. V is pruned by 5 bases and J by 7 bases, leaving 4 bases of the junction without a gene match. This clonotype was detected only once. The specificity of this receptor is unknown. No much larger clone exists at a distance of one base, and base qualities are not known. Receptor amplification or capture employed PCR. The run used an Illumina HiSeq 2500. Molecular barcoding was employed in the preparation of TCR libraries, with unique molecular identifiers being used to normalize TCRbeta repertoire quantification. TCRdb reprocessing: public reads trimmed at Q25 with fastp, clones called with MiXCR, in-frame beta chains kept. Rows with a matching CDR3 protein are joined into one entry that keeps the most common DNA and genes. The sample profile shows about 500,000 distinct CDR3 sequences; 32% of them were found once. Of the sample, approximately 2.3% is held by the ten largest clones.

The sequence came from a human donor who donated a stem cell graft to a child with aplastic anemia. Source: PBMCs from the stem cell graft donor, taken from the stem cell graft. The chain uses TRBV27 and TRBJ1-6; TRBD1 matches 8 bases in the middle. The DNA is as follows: TGTGCCAGCAGTCGACAGGGGTGGAATTCACCCCTCCACTTT. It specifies CASSRQGWNSPLHF.